This TCR beta chain appears in the sequencing data of a study of CD8 T cells in ankylosing spondylitis. This clonotype showed up many times. Its antigen is as yet unknown. TCR beta libraries were made by quantitative 5'-RACE with molecular barcodes. TCRdb reprocessed the 5' RACE reads with MiXCR, giving one entry per CDR3 protein. Among under 300,000 distinct CDR3 sequences, 15% to 20% were seen once, and the ten largest hold roughly 34%. Study-wide points: Earlier studies detected some motif variants in reactive arthritis synovial fluid and blood. Among TCR beta sequences, a motif of eight highly homologous variants appeared characteristic of ankylosing spondylitis blood. Reported data indicate significant enrichment of disease-linked clones within matched ankylosing spondylitis synovial fluid.

The CDR3 totals 14 residues. After removal of 5 bases from V and 3 bases from J, the junction contained 5 bases not matched to a gene. The germline gives CDR1 SEHNR, CDR2 FQNEAQ (reference sequence). This chain links TRBV7-9 with TRBJ2-5; 8 bases fit TRBD1. This receptor was obtained from a male donor with ankylosing spondylitis or in good health (not recorded which). Source material: blood, either unsorted or a sorted T cell fraction (not recorded which). Written as DNA, the CDR3 is TGTGCCAGCAGCGAGGGACAGGTGGAAGAGACCCAGTACTTC. It codes for CASSEGQVEETQYF.